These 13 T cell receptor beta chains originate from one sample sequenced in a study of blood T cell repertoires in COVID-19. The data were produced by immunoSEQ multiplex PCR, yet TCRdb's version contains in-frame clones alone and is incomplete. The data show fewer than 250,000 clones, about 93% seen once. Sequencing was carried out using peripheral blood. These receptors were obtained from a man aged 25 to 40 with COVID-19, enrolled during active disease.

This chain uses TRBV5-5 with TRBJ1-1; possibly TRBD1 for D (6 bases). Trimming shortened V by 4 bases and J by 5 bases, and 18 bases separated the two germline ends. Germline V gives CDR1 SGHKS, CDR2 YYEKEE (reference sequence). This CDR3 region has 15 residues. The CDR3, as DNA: TGTGCCAGCAGCATCACAGGGAGTGGGGGAACTGAAGCTTTCTTT. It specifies CASSITGSGGTEAFF.

CDR3 nucleotides: TGTGCCAGCAGTTCCCGGACAGGGTCGGTCCAAGAGACCCAGTACTTC. Its protein product is CASSSRTGSVQETQYF. The chain has TRBV6-5 and TRBJ2-5; 8 bases align to TRBD1. Germline V gene lookup returns CDR1 MNHEY and CDR2 SVGAGI. V lost 4 bases and J lost 1; bases outside the gene matches: 8. The CDR3 consists of 16 residues.

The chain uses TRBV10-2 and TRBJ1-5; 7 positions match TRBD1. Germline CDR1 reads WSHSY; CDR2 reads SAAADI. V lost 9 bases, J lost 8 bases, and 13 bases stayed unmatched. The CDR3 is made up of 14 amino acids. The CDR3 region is CASNDRVEGEPQHF. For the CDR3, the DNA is TGCGCCAGTAATGACAGGGTCGAGGGGGAGCCCCAGCATTTT.

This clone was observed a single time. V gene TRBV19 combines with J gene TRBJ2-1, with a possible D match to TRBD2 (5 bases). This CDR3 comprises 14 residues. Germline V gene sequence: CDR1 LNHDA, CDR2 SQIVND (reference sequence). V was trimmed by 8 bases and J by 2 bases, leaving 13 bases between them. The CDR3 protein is CASVRRGPYNEQFF. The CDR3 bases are TGTGCCAGTGTTCGTCGCGGGCCCTACAATGAGCAGTTCTTC.

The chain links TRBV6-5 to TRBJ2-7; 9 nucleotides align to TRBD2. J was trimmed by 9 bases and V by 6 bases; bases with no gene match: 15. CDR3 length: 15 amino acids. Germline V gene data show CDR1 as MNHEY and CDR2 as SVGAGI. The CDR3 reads CASRGLGTATSGQYF. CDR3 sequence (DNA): TGTGCCAGCAGGGGGTTGGGGACAGCGACTAGCGGGCAGTACTTC.

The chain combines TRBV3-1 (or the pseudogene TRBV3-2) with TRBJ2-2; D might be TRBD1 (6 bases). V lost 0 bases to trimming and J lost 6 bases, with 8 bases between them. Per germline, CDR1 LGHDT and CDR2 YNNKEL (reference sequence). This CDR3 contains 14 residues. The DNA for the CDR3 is TGTGCCAGCAGCCAAGATGCAGGGGCCGGGGAGCTGTTTTTT. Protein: CASSQDAGAGELFF.

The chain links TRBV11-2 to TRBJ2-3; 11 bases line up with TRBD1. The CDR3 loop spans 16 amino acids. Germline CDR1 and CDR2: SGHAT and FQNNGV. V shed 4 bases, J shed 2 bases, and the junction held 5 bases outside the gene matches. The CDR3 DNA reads TGTGCCAGCAGCTGGGGGGACAGGGGGTCCACAGATACGCAGTATTTT. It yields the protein CASSWGDRGSTDTQYF. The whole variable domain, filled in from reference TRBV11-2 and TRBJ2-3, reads EAGVAQSPRYKIIEKRQSVAFWCNPISGHATLYWYQQILGQGPKLLIQFQNNGVVDDSQLPKDRFSAERLKGVDSTLKIQPAKLEDSAVYLCASSWGDRGSTDTQYFGPGTRLTVL.

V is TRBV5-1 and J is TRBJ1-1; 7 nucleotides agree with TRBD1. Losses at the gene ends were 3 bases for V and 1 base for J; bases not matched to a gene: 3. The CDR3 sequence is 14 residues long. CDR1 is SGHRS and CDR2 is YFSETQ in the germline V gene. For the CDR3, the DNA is TGCGCCAGCAGCTGGGGACAGAGGAACACTGAAGCTTTCTTT. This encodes CASSWGQRNTEAFF.

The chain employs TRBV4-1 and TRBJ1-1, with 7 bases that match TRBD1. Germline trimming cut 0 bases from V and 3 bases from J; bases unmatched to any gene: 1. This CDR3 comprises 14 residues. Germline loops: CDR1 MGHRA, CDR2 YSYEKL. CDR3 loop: CASSQEGQYTEAFF. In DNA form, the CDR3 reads TGCGCCAGCAGCCAAGAGGGACAGTACACTGAAGCTTTCTTT.

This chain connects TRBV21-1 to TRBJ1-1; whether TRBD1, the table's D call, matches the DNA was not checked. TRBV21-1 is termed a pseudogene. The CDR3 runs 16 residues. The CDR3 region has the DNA TGTGCCAGCAGCAAAGGTAAGACAGGGGGCGCTTTCGTTGCTTTCTTT. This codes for CASSKGKTGGAFVAFF.

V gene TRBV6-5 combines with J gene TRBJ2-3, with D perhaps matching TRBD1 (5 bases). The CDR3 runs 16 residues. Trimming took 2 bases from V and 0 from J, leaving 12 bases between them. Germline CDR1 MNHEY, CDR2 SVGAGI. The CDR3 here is CASSYVRAASTDTQYF. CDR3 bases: TGTGCCAGCAGTTACGTCAGGGCGGCTAGCACAGATACGCAGTATTTT.

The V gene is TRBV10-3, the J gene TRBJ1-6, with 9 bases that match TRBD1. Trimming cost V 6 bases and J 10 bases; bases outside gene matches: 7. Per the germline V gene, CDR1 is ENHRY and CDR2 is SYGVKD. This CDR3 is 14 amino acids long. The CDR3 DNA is TGTGCCATCAGGGGGGACAGGGAACCCTCACCCCTCCACTTT. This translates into CAIRGDREPSPLHF.

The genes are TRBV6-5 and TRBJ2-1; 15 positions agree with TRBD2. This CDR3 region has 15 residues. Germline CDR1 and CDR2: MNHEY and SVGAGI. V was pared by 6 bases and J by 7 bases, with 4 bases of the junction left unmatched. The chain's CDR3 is CASSRGTSGGNEQFF. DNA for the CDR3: TGTGCCAGCAGCCGCGGGACTAGCGGGGGGAATGAGCAGTTCTTC.